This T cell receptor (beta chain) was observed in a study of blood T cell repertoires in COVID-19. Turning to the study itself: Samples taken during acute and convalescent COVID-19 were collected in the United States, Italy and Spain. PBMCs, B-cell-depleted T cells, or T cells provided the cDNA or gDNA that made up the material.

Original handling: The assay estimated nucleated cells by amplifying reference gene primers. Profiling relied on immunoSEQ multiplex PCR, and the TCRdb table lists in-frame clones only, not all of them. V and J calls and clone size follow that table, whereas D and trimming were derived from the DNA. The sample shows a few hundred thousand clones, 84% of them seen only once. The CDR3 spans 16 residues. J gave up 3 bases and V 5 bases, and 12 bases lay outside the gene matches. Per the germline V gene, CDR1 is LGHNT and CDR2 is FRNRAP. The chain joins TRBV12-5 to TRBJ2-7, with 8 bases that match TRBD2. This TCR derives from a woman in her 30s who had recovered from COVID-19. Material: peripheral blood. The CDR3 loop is CASGLDFSGNRYEQYF. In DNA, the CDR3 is TGTGCTAGTGGTCTGGACTTTAGCGGGAACCGCTACGAGCAGTACTTC.